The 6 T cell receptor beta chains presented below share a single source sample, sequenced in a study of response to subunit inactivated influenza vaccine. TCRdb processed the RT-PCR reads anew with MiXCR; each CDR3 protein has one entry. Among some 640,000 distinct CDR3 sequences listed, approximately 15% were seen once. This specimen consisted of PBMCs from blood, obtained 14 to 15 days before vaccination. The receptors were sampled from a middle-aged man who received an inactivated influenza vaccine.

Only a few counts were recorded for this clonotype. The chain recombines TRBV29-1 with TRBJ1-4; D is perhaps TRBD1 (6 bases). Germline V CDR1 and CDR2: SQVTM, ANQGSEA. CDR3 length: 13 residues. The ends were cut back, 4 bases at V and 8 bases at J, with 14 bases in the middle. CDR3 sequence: CSVGWGALEKLFF. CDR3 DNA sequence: TGCAGCGTTGGATGGGGGGCACTCGAAAAACTGTTTTTT.

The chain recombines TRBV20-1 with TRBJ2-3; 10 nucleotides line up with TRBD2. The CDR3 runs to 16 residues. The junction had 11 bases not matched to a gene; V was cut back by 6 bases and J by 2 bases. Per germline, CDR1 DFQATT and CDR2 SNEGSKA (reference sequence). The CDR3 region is CSAPGEAGGTTDTQYF. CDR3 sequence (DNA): TGCAGTGCACCCGGGGAAGCGGGGGGGACCACAGATACGCAGTATTTT.

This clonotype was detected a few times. CDR3 bases: TGCGCCAGCGCGGACGGCTACAGACGATCCACCGGGGAGCTGTTTTTT. It yields the protein CASADGYRRSTGELFF. V and J are TRBV5-1 and TRBJ2-2; D remains ambiguous. The CDR3 has 16 residues. Germline V CDR1 and CDR2: SGHRS, YFSETQ. V was clipped by 7 bases and J by 4 bases, with 20 bases between them.

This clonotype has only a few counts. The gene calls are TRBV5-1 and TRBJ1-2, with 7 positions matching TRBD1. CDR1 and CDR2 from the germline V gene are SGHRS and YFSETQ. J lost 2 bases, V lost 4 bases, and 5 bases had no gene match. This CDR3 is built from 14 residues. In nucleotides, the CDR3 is TGCGCCAGCAGCCCACCGACAGGGAACTATGGCTACACCTTC. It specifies CASSPPTGNYGYTF.

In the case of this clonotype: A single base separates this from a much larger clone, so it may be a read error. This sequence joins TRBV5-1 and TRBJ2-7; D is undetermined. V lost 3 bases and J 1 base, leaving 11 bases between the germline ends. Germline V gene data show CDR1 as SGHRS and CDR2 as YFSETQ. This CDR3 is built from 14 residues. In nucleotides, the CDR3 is TGCGCCAGCAGCTGGTATGTGAATTCCTACGAGCAGTACTTC. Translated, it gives CASSWYVNSYEQYF.

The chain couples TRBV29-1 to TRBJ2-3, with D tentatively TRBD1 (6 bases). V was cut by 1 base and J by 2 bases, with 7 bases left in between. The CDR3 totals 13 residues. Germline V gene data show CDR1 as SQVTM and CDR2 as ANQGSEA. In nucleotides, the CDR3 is TGCAGCGTTGAAGGGACAGCCACAGATACGCAGTATTTT. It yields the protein CSVEGTATDTQYF.